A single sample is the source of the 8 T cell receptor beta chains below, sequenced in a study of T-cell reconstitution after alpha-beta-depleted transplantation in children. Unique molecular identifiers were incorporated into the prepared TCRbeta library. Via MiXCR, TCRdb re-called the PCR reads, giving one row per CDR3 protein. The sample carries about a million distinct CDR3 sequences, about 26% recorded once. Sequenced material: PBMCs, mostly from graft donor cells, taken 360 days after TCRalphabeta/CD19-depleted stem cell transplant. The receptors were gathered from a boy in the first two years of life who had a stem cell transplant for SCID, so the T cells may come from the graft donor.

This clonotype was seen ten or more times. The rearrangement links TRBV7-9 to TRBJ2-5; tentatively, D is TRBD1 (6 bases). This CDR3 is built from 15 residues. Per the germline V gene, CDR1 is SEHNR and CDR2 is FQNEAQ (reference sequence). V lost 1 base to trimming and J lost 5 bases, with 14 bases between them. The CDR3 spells CASSLELGGSETQYF. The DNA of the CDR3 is TGTGCCAGCAGCTTAGAACTAGGGGGTTCCGAGACCCAGTACTTC.

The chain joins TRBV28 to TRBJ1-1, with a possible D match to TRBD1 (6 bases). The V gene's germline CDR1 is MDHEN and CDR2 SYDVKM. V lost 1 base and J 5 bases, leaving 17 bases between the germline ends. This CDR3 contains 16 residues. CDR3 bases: TGTGCCAGCAGTTTATCTCCGGGGGCGTGGTGGACTGAAGCTTTCTTT. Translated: CASSLSPGAWWTEAFF. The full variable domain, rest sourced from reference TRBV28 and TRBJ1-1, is DVKVTQSSRYLVKRTGEKVFLECVQDMDHENMFWYRQDPGLGLRLIYFSYDVKMKEKGDIPEGYSVSREKKERFSLILESASTNQTSMYLCASSLSPGAWWTEAFFGQGTRLTVV.

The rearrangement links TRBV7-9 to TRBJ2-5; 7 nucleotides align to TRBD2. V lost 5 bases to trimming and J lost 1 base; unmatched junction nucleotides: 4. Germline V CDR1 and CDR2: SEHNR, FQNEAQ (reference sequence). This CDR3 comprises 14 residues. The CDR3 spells CASSGAGLQETQYF. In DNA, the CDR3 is TGTGCCAGCAGCGGAGCGGGACTCCAAGAGACCCAGTACTTC.

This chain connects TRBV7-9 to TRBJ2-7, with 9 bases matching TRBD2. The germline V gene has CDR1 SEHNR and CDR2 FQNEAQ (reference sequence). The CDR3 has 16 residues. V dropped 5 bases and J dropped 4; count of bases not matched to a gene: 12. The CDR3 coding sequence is TGTGCCAGCAGCCCGGCCCCAGCGGGGGGCCCTTACGAGCAGTACTTC. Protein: CASSPAPAGGPYEQYF.

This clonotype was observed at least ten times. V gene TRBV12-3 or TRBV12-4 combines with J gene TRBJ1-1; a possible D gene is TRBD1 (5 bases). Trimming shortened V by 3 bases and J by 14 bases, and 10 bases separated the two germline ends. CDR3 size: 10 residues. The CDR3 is CASSLGRPFF. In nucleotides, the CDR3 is TGTGCCAGCAGTTTGGGACGGCCCTTCTTT.

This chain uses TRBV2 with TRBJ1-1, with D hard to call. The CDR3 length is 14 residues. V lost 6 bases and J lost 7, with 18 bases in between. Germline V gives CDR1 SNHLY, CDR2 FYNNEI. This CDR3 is CASSGWFGSIEAFF. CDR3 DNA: TGTGCCAGCAGCGGGTGGTTCGGGTCCATTGAAGCTTTCTTT.

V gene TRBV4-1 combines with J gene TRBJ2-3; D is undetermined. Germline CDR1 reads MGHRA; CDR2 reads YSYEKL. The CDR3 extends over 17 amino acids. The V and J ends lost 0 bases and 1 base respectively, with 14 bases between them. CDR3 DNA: TGCGCCAGCAGCCAAGATAGAAGGATTTGGGGCACAGATACGCAGTATTTT. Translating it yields CASSQDRRIWGTDTQYF.

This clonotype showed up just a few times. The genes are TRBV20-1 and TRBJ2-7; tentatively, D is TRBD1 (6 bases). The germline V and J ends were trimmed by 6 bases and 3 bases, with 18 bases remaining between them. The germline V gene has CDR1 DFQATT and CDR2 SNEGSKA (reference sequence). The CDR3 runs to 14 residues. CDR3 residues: CSASVGGRYYEQYF. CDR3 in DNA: TGCAGTGCCTCCGTAGGGGGACGGTACTACGAGCAGTACTTC.